Listed below are T cell receptor beta chains from one sample, sequenced in a study of blood T cell repertoires in COVID-19. TCRdb's copy holds only in-frame clones and misses some; the assay was immunoSEQ multiplex PCR. The sample gives approximately 330,000 clones, around 90% of which show up once; roughly a tenth is in the top ten. Sample: peripheral blood. These receptors were taken from a man aged 30-40 years with COVID-19, enrolled during active disease. The CDR3 runs from the conserved cysteine through the conserved F or W. The D gene is left open where the match is weak. Expanded clones are given a class, and other clones once, few, many or no size at all.

-,TRBV6-2/TRBV6-3,TRBJ2-3,-,CASSYGGSRADTQYF,TGTGCCAGCAGTTACGGCGGGTCACGGGCAGATACGCAGTATTTT
few,TRBV27,TRBJ1-1,-,CASSPLENTEAFF,TGTGCCAGCAGTCCCCTAGAGAACACTGAAGCTTTCTTT
-,TRBV6-5,TRBJ2-5,-,CASLVGETQYF,TGTGCCAGCTTGGTCGGGGAGACCCAGTACTTC
-,TRBV6-2/TRBV6-3,TRBJ2-3,-,CASSYPLFAASTDTQYF,TGTGCCAGCAGTTACCCGCTGTTTGCGGCTAGCACAGATACGCAGTATTTT
once,TRBV6-1,TRBJ2-1,-,CASSAGSPGGVSYNEQFF,TGTGCCAGCAGTGCCGGAAGCCCTGGAGGAGTATCATACAATGAGCAGTTCTTC
once,TRBV7-2,TRBJ1-1,TRBD1,CASSFGQGAEEAFF,TGTGCCAGCAGCTTCGGACAGGGGGCTGAGGAAGCTTTCTTT
-,TRBV9,TRBJ2-7,-,CASSVAAGARGSNEQYF,TGTGCCAGCAGCGTAGCCGCGGGGGCACGAGGATCCAACGAGCAGTACTTC
-,TRBV4-2,TRBJ2-7,-,CASSQDRGKPYEQYF,TGTGCCAGCAGCCAAGATAGGGGCAAACCCTACGAGCAGTACTTC
-,TRBV6-1,TRBJ1-5,-,CASSDRQGPTNQPQHF,TGTGCCAGCAGTGATCGGCAGGGTCCTACCAATCAGCCCCAGCATTTT
once,TRBV12-3/TRBV12-4,TRBJ1-2,-,CASSKQGWGYTF,TGTGCCAGCAGTAAACAGGGCTGGGGCTACACCTTC
-,TRBV5-6,TRBJ1-1,TRBD1,CASSSTGGVTEAFF,TGTGCCAGCAGCTCAACAGGGGGTGTCACTGAAGCTTTCTTT
once,TRBV7-2,TRBJ1-1,-,CASTFGGVNTEAFF,TGTGCCAGCACCTTTGGAGGGGTCAACACTGAAGCTTTCTTT
-,TRBV6-6,TRBJ2-7,TRBD1,CASSSPDRGSYEQYF,TGTGCCAGCAGTTCCCCGGACAGGGGCTCCTACGAGCAGTACTTC
-,TRBV5-4,TRBJ1-2,TRBD1,CASSFFRTGLNYGYTF,TGTGCCAGCAGCTTCTTTAGGACAGGGCTCAACTATGGCTACACCTTC
-,TRBV7-2,TRBJ2-7,-,CASSLDGGLYEQYF,TGTGCCAGCAGCTTAGATGGAGGGTTATACGAGCAGTACTTC
-,TRBV9,TRBJ2-7,TRBD1,CASSVRDRAYEQYF,TGTGCCAGCAGCGTCCGGGACAGGGCCTACGAGCAGTACTTC
-,TRBV4-3,TRBJ2-3,TRBD2,CASSQDYDRGGELGDTQYF,TGCGCCAGCAGCCAAGATTATGACCGGGGGGGCGAACTTGGAGATACGCAGTATTTT
-,TRBV28,TRBJ2-1,TRBD2,CASSLQLADEQFF,TGTGCCAGCAGTTTGCAGCTAGCGGATGAGCAGTTCTTC
-,TRBV4-3,TRBJ2-7,TRBD2,CASSQTPGLAGVKQYF,TGCGCCAGCAGCCAAACCCCGGGACTAGCGGGAGTTAAGCAGTACTTC
-,TRBV19,TRBJ1-1,TRBD1,CASSITGQMNTEAFF,TGTGCCAGTAGTATAACGGGACAGATGAACACTGAAGCTTTCTTT
-,TRBV27,TRBJ1-5,-,CASSLREGNQPQHF,TGTGCCAGCAGTTTAAGGGAGGGCAATCAGCCCCAGCATTTT
few,TRBV11-2,TRBJ1-2,-,CASRLGEENYGYTF,TGTGCCAGCCGATTAGGAGAGGAAAACTATGGCTACACCTTC
once,TRBV5-1,TRBJ2-7,TRBD1,CASSGGQGTDEQYF,TGCGCCAGCAGCGGGGGACAGGGAACGGACGAGCAGTACTTC
-,TRBV4-3,TRBJ1-5,TRBD1,CASSQDLGTGNSNQPQHF,TGCGCCAGCAGCCAAGATCTTGGGACAGGGAATAGCAATCAGCCCCAGCATTTT
-,TRBV18,TRBJ1-5,-,CASSPTQDSSNQPQHF,TGTGCCAGCTCACCTACCCAGGACAGTAGCAATCAGCCCCAGCATTTT